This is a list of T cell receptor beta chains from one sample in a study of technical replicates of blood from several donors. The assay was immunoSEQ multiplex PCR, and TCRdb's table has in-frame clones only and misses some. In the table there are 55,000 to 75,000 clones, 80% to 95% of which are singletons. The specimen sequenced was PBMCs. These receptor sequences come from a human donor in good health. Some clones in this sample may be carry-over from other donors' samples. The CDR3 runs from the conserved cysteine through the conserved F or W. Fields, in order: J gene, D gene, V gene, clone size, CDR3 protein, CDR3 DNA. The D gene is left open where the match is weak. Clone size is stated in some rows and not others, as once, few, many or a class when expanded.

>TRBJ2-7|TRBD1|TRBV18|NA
CASSPGQGTYEQYF
TGTGCCAGCTCACCGGGACAGGGAACCTACGAGCAGTACTTC
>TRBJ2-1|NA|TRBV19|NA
CASSPATGWNEQFF
TGTGCCAGTAGTCCAGCGACAGGATGGAATGAGCAGTTCTTC
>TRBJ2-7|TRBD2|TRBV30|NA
CAWTSKASSGWYEQYF
TGTGCCTGGACCTCAAAGGCGTCTAGCGGCTGGTACGAGCAGTACTTC
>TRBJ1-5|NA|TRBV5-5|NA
CASGGSGNRGPQHF
TGTGCCAGCGGGGGGTCGGGGAATCGCGGGCCCCAGCATTTT
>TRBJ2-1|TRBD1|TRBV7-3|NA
CASSLIGGHYNEQFF
TGTGCCAGCAGCTTAATAGGGGGCCATTACAATGAGCAGTTCTTC
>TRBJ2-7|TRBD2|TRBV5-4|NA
CASSDTRGVYEQYF
TGTGCCAGCAGCGACACGCGGGGGGTCTACGAGCAGTACTTC
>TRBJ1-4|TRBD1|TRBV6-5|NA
CASSYGGGKEKLFF
TGTGCCAGCAGTTACGGAGGGGGCAAGGAAAAACTGTTTTTT
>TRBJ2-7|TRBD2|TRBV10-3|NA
CAISESTSGNLREQYF
TGTGCCATCAGTGAGTCGACTAGCGGGAACCTTCGCGAGCAGTACTTC
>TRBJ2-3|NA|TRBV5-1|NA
CASSLESSTDTQYF
TGCGCCAGCAGCTTGGAATCTAGCACAGATACGCAGTATTTT
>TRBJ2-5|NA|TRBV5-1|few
CASSLGQGNQETQYF
TGCGCCAGCAGCTTGGGGCAGGGTAACCAAGAGACCCAGTACTTC